This T cell receptor beta chain was identified in a study of blood T cells in healthy people across ages. Study as a whole: Per every two T cells, about one barcoded beta molecule was captured by template switching. Points from the study as a whole: Naive CD4+ cell counts and diversity both ran higher in long-lived than in aged donors.

Trimming cost V 7 bases and J 0 bases, with 10 bases left between them. This CDR3 has 15 residues. Germline V gives CDR1 LGHNT, CDR2 FRNRAP. The second PCR ran about 6 to 11 cycles with a sample-barcoded 5' primer and J-beta primers. TCRdb re-called the 5' RACE reads with MiXCR, one entry per CDR3 protein. This sample has some 760,000 distinct CDR3 sequences, with roughly 25% found just once. Points on this clonotype: Its target is not known.

The sample also formed part of further work on T cells of mothers and their children.

The TCR comes from a boy younger than 18 in good health. Sequencing used blood. The V and J genes are TRBV12-5 and TRBJ1-6; D is unclear. CDR3: CASAPRDSYNSPLHF. The CDR3 coding sequence is TGTGCTAGTGCTCCCCGGGACTCCTATAATTCACCCCTCCACTTT.